By share, the clone carrying this T cell receptor (beta chain) ranks as medium-sized (0.01 to 0.1%). As yet, its antigen is unknown. This entry comes from a study of CD8 T cells in ankylosing spondylitis. Quantitative 5'-RACE with molecular barcodes was used to make the TCR beta libraries. TCRdb reprocessed the 5' RACE reads with MiXCR, giving one entry per CDR3 protein. The table lists approximately 38,000 distinct CDR3 sequences, less than 3% of them singletons. The CDR3 runs 14 residues. Findings of the study overall: From matched ankylosing spondylitis synovial fluid, disease-linked clones were reportedly recovered at significantly enriched levels. Characteristic, it appeared, of ankylosing spondylitis blood was a TCR beta motif of eight highly homologous variants. Clones linked to disease, bearing a CD8+ phenotype, were relatively rare in peripheral blood.

The chain couples TRBV21-1 to TRBJ2-1. TRBV21-1 represents a pseudogene. The sequenced sample consisted of blood, either unsorted or a sorted T cell fraction (not recorded which). This receptor was taken from a male donor with ankylosing spondylitis or in good health (not recorded which). CDR3 residues: CASSKVWVGNEQFF. CDR3 DNA sequence: TGTGCCAGCAGCAAAGTTTGGGTGGGGAATGAGCAGTTCTTC.